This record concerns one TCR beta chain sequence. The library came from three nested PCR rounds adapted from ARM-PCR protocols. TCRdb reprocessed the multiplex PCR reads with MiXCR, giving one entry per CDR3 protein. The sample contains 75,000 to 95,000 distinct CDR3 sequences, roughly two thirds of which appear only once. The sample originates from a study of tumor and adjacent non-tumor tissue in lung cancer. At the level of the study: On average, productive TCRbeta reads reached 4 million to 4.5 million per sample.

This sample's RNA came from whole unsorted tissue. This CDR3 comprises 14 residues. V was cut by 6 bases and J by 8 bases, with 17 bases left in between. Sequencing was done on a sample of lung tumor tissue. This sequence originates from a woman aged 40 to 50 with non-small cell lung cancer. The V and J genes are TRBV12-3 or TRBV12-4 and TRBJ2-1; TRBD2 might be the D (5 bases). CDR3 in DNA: TGTGCCAGCAGAGGTACTAGTGGTTACTATGAGCAGTTCTTC. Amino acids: CASRGTSGYYEQFF.